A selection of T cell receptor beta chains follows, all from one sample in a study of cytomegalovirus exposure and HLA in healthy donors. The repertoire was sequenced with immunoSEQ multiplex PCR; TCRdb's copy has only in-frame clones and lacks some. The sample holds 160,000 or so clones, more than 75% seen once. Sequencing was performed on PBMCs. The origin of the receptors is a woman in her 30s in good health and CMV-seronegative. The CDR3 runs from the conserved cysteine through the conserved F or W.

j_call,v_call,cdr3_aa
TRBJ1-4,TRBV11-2,CASSDRQDHNEKLFF
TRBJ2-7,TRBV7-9,CASSTYRGLVREQYF
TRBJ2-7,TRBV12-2,CASRLASRVWGLDNYEQYF
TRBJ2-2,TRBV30,CAWSRGTAPGELFF
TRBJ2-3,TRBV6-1,CASSEMGQTDTQYF
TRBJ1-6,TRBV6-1,CASTSRGGNSPLHF
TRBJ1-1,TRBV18,CASSPRDRDTEAFF
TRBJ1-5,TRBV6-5,CASSYQKPPSNQPQHF
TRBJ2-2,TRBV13,CASTPKGGRNTGELFF
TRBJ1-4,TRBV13,CASSLQGPSEKLFF
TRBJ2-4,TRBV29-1,CSVEGTSGDPGGIQYF
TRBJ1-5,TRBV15,CATSLGTGSNQPQHF
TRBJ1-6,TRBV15,CATSRDRVARANSPLHF
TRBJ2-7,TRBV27,CASSSTSSGGAYEQYF
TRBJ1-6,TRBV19,CASTGTGASPLHF
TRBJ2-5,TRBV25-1,CASSEFRAGFQETQYF
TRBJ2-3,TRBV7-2,CASSTGDTDTQYF
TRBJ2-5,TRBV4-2,CASSQGLPATQYF
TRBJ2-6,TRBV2,CASSEGSGSGANVLTF
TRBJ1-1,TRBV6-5,CASSYGTDRGTEAFF
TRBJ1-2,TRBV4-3,CASSQGRGYGYTF
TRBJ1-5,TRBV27,CASSLNRGNQPQHF
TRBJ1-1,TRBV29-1,CSALQGDRGGFF
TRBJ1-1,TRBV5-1,CASSLEGGDTEAFF
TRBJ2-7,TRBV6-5,CASSYSGGREYEQYF
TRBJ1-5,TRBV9,CASSALGGAQHF
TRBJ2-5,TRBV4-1,CASSQETSGQETQYF
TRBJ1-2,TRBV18,CASSPSPGQENYGYTF
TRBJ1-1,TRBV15,CATSRDEENTEAFF
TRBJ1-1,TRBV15,CATSMAASMNTEAFF
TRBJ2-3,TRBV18,CASSPTSGGKRKTDTQYF
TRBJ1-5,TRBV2,CASTQGSNQPQHF
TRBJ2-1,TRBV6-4,CASSVGSGGDNEQFF
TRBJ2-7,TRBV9,CASSVYAGPAYEQYF
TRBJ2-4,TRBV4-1,CASSQDQASGGNIQYF
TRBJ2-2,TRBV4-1,CASSQVVETGGELFF
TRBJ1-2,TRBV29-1,CSVVSGSYGYTF
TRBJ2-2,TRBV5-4,CASSLGLVAGELFF
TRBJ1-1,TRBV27,CASSLSQGRGAFF
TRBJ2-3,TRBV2,CASRPDITDTQYF